This record looks at one T cell receptor (beta chain) sequence and its context. This sample was taken from a study of response to subunit inactivated influenza vaccine. TCRdb processed the RT-PCR reads anew with MiXCR; each CDR3 protein has one entry. Counted here are about 540,000 distinct CDR3 sequences, approximately 20% occurring once; the ten biggest clones make up approximately 3%. Unmatched junction bases numbered 9, after V lost 3 bases and J lost 6 bases. CDR3 length: 17 amino acids. Germline V gene lookup returns CDR1 SGDLS and CDR2 YYNGEE. The data were also submitted as part of a second study, on T cells expressing NK-cell markers. That report adds: Scientists made TCR beta cDNA using 5'RACE template switching with UMIs. Repertoire data for TCR beta were derived from sorted T cells (CD3+CD56+NKG2C+, CD3+CD56+NKG2C- and CD3+CD56-NKG2C+). The eight sequenced donors comprised seven who were HCMV-seropositive and one who was seronegative. Sorting of alpha-beta TCR T cells alone was achieved in several experiments with an anti-gamma-delta TCR antibody.

The sequence came from a man aged 45 to 65 who received an inactivated influenza vaccine. The sample was CD4+ T cells sorted from PBMCs, taken roughly 12 days after vaccination. The chain combines TRBV9 with TRBJ2-2, with TRBD2 matching 12 bases. The CDR3 nucleotides read TGTGCCAGCAGCGAGAGGGGACTAGCGGGTATGGCCGGGGAGCTGTTTTTT. Its protein is CASSERGLAGMAGELFF.